Listed below are T cell receptor beta chains from one sample, sequenced in a study of lymphopenia after photon versus proton radiotherapy. Clones were read by immunoSEQ multiplex PCR, and TCRdb kept only the in-frame ones, dropping some. This sample yields 6,500 to 8,500 clones, of which about 92% are seen a single time; 1.5% to 2% belongs to the top ten. Sequencing was performed on peripheral blood, taken from a patient treated with photon-based radiotherapy. The receptor source for this set is a woman aged 45-65 years with cholangiocarcinoma. The CDR3 runs from the conserved cysteine through the conserved F or W. D genes are given only for firm matches. Clone size is given for some rows only: seen once, a few or many times, or a class if the clone is expanded.

clone size	J gene	V gene	D gene	CDR3 DNA	CDR3 protein
.	TRBJ2-3	TRBV4-3	TRBD2	TGCGCCAGCAGTCCCGGGGGGGCGAATACGCAGTATTTT	CASSPGGANTQYF
.	TRBJ2-2	TRBV18	.	TGTGCCAGCTCAGCCCGGGACAAGAGTACCGGGGAGCTGTTTTTT	CASSARDKSTGELFF
.	TRBJ1-1	TRBV7-2	.	TGTGCCAGCAGCTTATTCGAGGGCCCGAACACTGAAGCTTTCTTT	CASSLFEGPNTEAFF
.	TRBJ1-2	TRBV7-2	TRBD1	TGTGCCAGCAGCACGGGACAGCCTGAGTGGTATGGCTACACCTTC	CASSTGQPEWYGYTF
.	TRBJ2-3	TRBV18	.	TGTGCCAGCTCCGAACAGTTGGGGGGAGTCACAGATACGCAGTATTTT	CASSEQLGGVTDTQYF
.	TRBJ1-1	TRBV2	.	TGTGCCAGCAATGGTCCAGGGGTTTATTACACTGAAGCTTTCTTT	CASNGPGVYYTEAFF
.	TRBJ2-7	TRBV7-2	.	TGTGCCAGCAGCTCCCTCTCCTACGAGCAGTACTTC	CASSSLSYEQYF
.	TRBJ1-2	TRBV2	.	TGTGCCAGCAGAGGAGGGCGAATGATCTATGGCTACACCTTC	CASRGGRMIYGYTF
.	TRBJ2-2	TRBV15	.	TGTGCCACCAGCAGAGATCCCACCACCGGGGAGCTGTTTTTT	CATSRDPTTGELFF
.	TRBJ2-5	TRBV2	TRBD1	TGTGCCAGCAGTGGGACAGGGAAGGGAGGAGAGACCCAGTACTTC	CASSGTGKGGETQYF
.	TRBJ1-2	TRBV5-6	.	TGTGCCAGCAGCCCCCGGACAGCCTATGGCTACACCTTC	CASSPRTAYGYTF
.	TRBJ2-3	TRBV11-2	TRBD2	TGTGCCAGCAGCTTAGATGTGGGGGGGACCACAGATACGCAGTATTTT	CASSLDVGGTTDTQYF
.	TRBJ2-3	TRBV4-1	TRBD2	TGCGCCAGCAGCCAAGATACCGGGACTAGAGGTCAATCAAGGACAGATACGCAGTATTTT	CASSQDTGTRGQSRTDTQYF
.	TRBJ1-2	TRBV6-1	TRBD1	TGTGCCAGCACCAGACAGGGGACTGCTAACTATGGCTACACCTTC	CASTRQGTANYGYTF
.	TRBJ1-2	TRBV18	.	TGTGCCAGCTCACGGGCAGGCGTTACCACCTATCGGGGCTACACCTTC	CASSRAGVTTYRGYTF
.	TRBJ1-2	TRBV11-2	.	TGTGCCAGCAGCTTAACCAAGGGGTGGAACTATGGCTACACCTTC	CASSLTKGWNYGYTF
.	TRBJ1-5	TRBV19	.	TGTGCCAGTAGTATCAGGCAGATAGGGGGTCAGCCCCAGCATTTT	CASSIRQIGGQPQHF
.	TRBJ2-1	TRBV5-1	.	TGCGCCAGCAGCTTGTCCAGCGTGAGCTCCTACAATGAGCAGTTCTTC	CASSLSSVSSYNEQFF
few	TRBJ2-3	TRBV5-1	.	TGCGCCAGCAGCTCGAATCAGGGGCGAATCACAGATACGCAGTATTTT	CASSSNQGRITDTQYF
.	TRBJ1-2	TRBV7-2	.	TGTGCCAGCAGCAGAAACCAGGGAAACTATGGCTACACCTTC	CASSRNQGNYGYTF
.	TRBJ2-7	TRBV19	.	TGTGCCAGTAGTTGGGGAGGTTTCGGTTACGAGCAGTACTTC	CASSWGGFGYEQYF
.	TRBJ1-5	TRBV5-5	TRBD1	TGTGCCAGCAGCTGGAAGGACAGGGCAGGTCAGCCCCAGCATTTT	CASSWKDRAGQPQHF
few	TRBJ1-2	TRBV2	.	TGTGCCAGCAGTGAAGCGCGAGGATACAGAGATGGCTACACCTTC	CASSEARGYRDGYTF
.	TRBJ2-3	TRBV4-3	TRBD2	TGCGCCAGCAGCCAAGATCCGGCGGGGGGGTTTATAGATACGCAGTATTTT	CASSQDPAGGFIDTQYF
few	TRBJ2-3	TRBV10-1	TRBD2	TGCGCCAGCGGAACGGGACTAGGCCCAGATACGCAGTATTTT	CASGTGLGPDTQYF
.	TRBJ1-2	TRBV11-2	TRBD1	TGTGCCAGCAGTCAACCGGACAGGAGCAACTATGGCTACACCTTC	CASSQPDRSNYGYTF
.	TRBJ2-6	TRBV6-5	.	TGTGCCAGCAGTTACAACTCTGGGGCCAACGTCCTGACTTTC	CASSYNSGANVLTF
.	TRBJ1-5	TRBV19	.	TGTGCCAGTAGTAGGACAGCCTATAGCAATCAGCCCCAGCATTTT	CASSRTAYSNQPQHF
.	TRBJ1-1	TRBV13	.	TGTGCCAGCAGCTCCGGGGACGTAGTGAACACTGAAGCTTTCTTT	CASSSGDVVNTEAFF
.	TRBJ1-1	TRBV7-6	.	TGTGCCAGCAGCTGGTCCGGGATGAACACTGAAGCTTTCTTT	CASSWSGMNTEAFF
few	TRBJ2-1	TRBV20-1	.	TGCAGTGCAGGAAGGGCCCGTGAGCAGTTCTTC	CSAGRAREQFF
.	TRBJ1-2	TRBV5-6	.	TGTGCCAGCAGCTCCCCCGGGGAGAACTATGGCTACACCTTC	CASSSPGENYGYTF
.	TRBJ2-3	TRBV19	.	TGTGCCAGTAGTGAGCTGGACTCTGACACAGATACGCAGTATTTT	CASSELDSDTDTQYF
.	TRBJ2-7	TRBV2	.	TGTGCCAGCCAAAGAGACGGTGGGTTCTACGAGCAGTACTTC	CASQRDGGFYEQYF